These T cell receptor beta chains were read from a single sample in a study of cytomegalovirus exposure and HLA in healthy donors. TCRdb keeps only in-frame clones here, not all; method: immunoSEQ multiplex PCR. The sample lists about 160,000 clones; about 71% were seen once. The sequencing sample was made of PBMCs. These TCRs come from a woman in her twenties or thirties in good health and CMV-seronegative. CDR3s leave out the opening cysteine and the closing phenylalanine or tryptophan.

TRBV29-1	TRBJ1-4	SARGQGGEKLF
TRBV2	TRBJ1-3	ASSEAGGSGNTIY
TRBV14	TRBJ2-1	ASSQVGFGNEQF
TRBV7-9	TRBJ2-7	ASSPAGTPYEQY
TRBV27	TRBJ2-2	ASITGNGELF
TRBV4-1	TRBJ2-1	ASSQEMASGGYEQF
TRBV15	TRBJ2-7	ATSRALRGEQY
TRBV28	TRBJ2-7	ASRQGVEQY
TRBV5-1	TRBJ2-1	ASSWGTSGRGSEQF
TRBV5-1	TRBJ2-2	ASSYGTNTGELF